The 14 T cell receptor beta chains given below trace back to one sample, sequenced in a study of T cells after somatic rescue of genetic block. Generated by immunoSEQ multiplex PCR, the TCRdb table keeps only in-frame clones and is missing some. Among roughly 92,000 clones listed, 75% to 90% were seen once. The sequencing sample was made of peripheral blood mononuclear cells (PBMCs). These receptors all stem from a woman aged 18-29 years.

The V and J genes are TRBV19 and TRBJ1-3; D remains ambiguous. There are 16 residues in the CDR3. V lost 6 bases and J 2 bases, leaving 17 bases between the germline ends. Germline values: CDR1 LNHDA, CDR2 SQIVND (reference sequence). CDR3 amino acids: CASRINHPIPGNTIYF. In DNA form, the CDR3 reads TGTGCCAGTAGAATTAATCACCCCATCCCTGGAAACACCATATATTTT.

CDR3 sequence reads: CASSPRQISNQPQHF. The CDR3 DNA follows: TGTGCCAGCAGCCCAAGACAGATTAGCAATCAGCCCCAGCATTTT. The chain couples TRBV2 to TRBJ1-5; tentatively, D is TRBD1 (5 bases). Germline CDR1 reads SNHLY; CDR2 reads FYNNEI. Deletions cut 6 bases from V and 0 bases from J, with 12 bases between. CDR3 length equals 15 residues.

This rearrangement joins TRBV27 to TRBJ2-7; the D call may be TRBD1 or TRBD2 (5 bases each). V lost 3 bases, J lost 2 bases, and 26 bases lay in between. The CDR3 runs 19 residues. The germline V gene encodes CDR1 MNHEY and CDR2 SMNVEV (reference sequence). The CDR3 DNA reads TGTGCCAGCAGTTTTAGAAAGAGGGACCTTAGTGGGCGTGCCTACGAGCAGTACTTC. Its translation is CASSFRKRDLSGRAYEQYF.

This chain connects TRBV30 to TRBJ1-2, with D possibly matching TRBD1 (5 bases). In germline, CDR1 is GTSNPN, CDR2 SVGIG (reference sequence). There are 14 residues in the CDR3. V was trimmed by 0 bases and J by 4 bases, leaving 12 bases between them. The CDR3 reads CAWSVTRQTYGYTF. For the CDR3, the DNA is TGTGCCTGGAGTGTAACCCGACAGACCTATGGCTACACCTTC. Using reference TRBV30 and TRBJ1-2 for the parts outside the CDR3, the full variable domain is SQTIHQWPATLVQPVGSPLSLECTVEGTSNPNLYWYRQAAGRGLQLLFYSVGIGQISSEVPQNLSASRPQDRQFILSSKKLLLSDSGFYLCAWSVTRQTYGYTFGSGTRLTVV.

The chain combines TRBV2 with TRBJ2-7, with a possible D match to TRBD1 (6 bases). Trimming left V 6 bases short and J 0 bases short, with 15 bases between. CDR3 length equals 15 residues. The germline V gene has CDR1 SNHLY and CDR2 FYNNEI. Here the CDR3 reads CASSPLGTSSYEQYF. DNA for the CDR3: TGTGCCAGCAGCCCCCTCGGGACATCCTCCTACGAGCAGTACTTC.

The chain links TRBV6-1 to TRBJ1-6; possibly TRBD1 for D (6 bases). The germline CDR1 and CDR2 sequences are MNHNS and SASEGT. The CDR3 length is 14 residues. Between the trimmed V and J ends, which lost 6 bases and 13 bases, there was a span of 19 bases. The CDR3 protein is CASRRGGEVSPLHF. In DNA form, the CDR3 reads TGTGCCAGCAGGAGGGGGGGCGAGGTTTCCCCCCTCCACTTT.

In DNA, the CDR3 is TGTGCCACCAGCAGAGATTTCCTAGAGGCGGCGGCGAAAGAGACCCAGTACTTC. Encoded protein: CATSRDFLEAAAKETQYF. The V call is TRBV15, the J call TRBJ2-5, with no clear D. The CDR3 is 18 amino acids. The V end was cut by 0 bases, the J end by 3 bases, with 20 bases between. Germline V gene lookup returns CDR1 LNHNV and CDR2 YYDKDF (reference sequence).

The chain recombines TRBV15 with TRBJ2-2; 10 nucleotides line up with TRBD1. This CDR3 has 15 residues. Unmatched junction bases numbered 9, after V lost 8 bases and J lost 6 bases. Germline V gives CDR1 LNHNV, CDR2 YYDKDF (reference sequence). CDR3 nucleotides: TGTGCCACCCAACTGGGGACAGGGGCGGCCGGGGAGCTGTTTTTT. Translating gives CATQLGTGAAGELFF.

The J gene is TRBJ1-2, the V gene TRBV27; D is uncertain. Germline V CDR1 and CDR2: MNHEY, SMNVEV (reference sequence). The CDR3 is 13 residues long. The V and J ends lost 8 bases and 4 bases respectively, with 14 bases between them. This chain's CDR3 is CASGRVQGYGYTF. CDR3 nucleotide sequence: TGTGCCAGCGGTAGGGTCCAAGGCTATGGCTACACCTTC.

The CDR3 coding sequence is TGTGCCAGCAGCCCCGACTTCCTTTTCAATGAGCAGTTCTTC. It yields the protein CASSPDFLFNEQFF. The rearrangement joins TRBV9 to TRBJ2-1; unclear D gene. V shed 4 bases and J shed 6 bases, with 14 bases lying between them. The germline V gene has CDR1 SGDLS and CDR2 YYNGEE. CDR3 length: 14 residues.

This clone was seen a single time. This chain joins TRBV11-3 and TRBJ1-1; TRBD1 might be the D (5 bases). The CDR3 totals 15 residues. The ends were cut back, 3 bases at V and 0 bases at J, with 11 bases in the middle. The germline gives CDR1 SGHNT, CDR2 YENEEA. The CDR3, as DNA: TGTGCCAGCAGCTTGGGGCTTGTGGTGAACACTGAAGCTTTCTTT. Its protein product is CASSLGLVVNTEAFF.

This clone was seen a single time. The chain combines TRBV18 with TRBJ2-7, with 7 nucleotides matching TRBD1. CDR3 length: 17 residues. J gave up 0 bases and V 6 bases, and 14 bases lay outside the gene matches. Germline CDR1 and CDR2: KGHSH and LQKENI. For the CDR3, the DNA is TGTGCCAGCTCGTCGTCCCCCGGGACAGTCCCCTCCTACGAGCAGTACTTC. Protein product: CASSSSPGTVPSYEQYF. Combining the CDR3 with reference TRBV18 and TRBJ2-7 gives the whole variable domain NAGVMQNPRHLVRRRGQEARLRCSPMKGHSHVYWYRQLPEEGLKFMVYLQKENIIDESGMPKERFSAEFPKEGPSILRIQQVVRGDSAAYFCASSSSPGTVPSYEQYFGPGTRLTVT.

J is TRBJ2-1 and V is TRBV7-9, with 8 bases aligning to TRBD2. From germline, CDR1 is SEHNR and CDR2 FQNEAQ (reference sequence). The CDR3 has 16 amino acids. After removal of 1 base from V and 6 bases from J, the junction contained 8 bases not matched to a gene. The chain's CDR3 is CASSLVSGLVGNEQFF. CDR3 in DNA: TGTGCCAGCAGCTTAGTATCGGGACTAGTGGGCAATGAGCAGTTCTTC.

The rearrangement joins TRBV7-9 to TRBJ1-5, with 9 bases matching TRBD1. The CDR3 spans 16 residues. Germline values: CDR1 SEHNR, CDR2 FQNEAQ (reference sequence). The ends lost 5 bases at V and 2 bases at J; junction bases unmatched: 7. The chain's CDR3 is CASSKTGGMGNQPQHF. Here the CDR3 DNA reads TGTGCCAGCAGCAAGACAGGGGGTATGGGCAATCAGCCCCAGCATTTT.